Listed here are 8 T cell receptor beta chains from one sample, sequenced in a study of PD-1 blockade in classical Hodgkin lymphoma. Time point indicated: cycle 4 day 1 (C4D1), after less than 7 weeks of nivolumab. Brentuximab vedotin exposure varied, and every patient relapsed after autologous stem cell transplantation. Magnetic depletion of unwanted cells isolated CD4+ T cells from thawed PBMCs. Method: immunoSEQ multiplex PCR; TCRdb's copy keeps in-frame clones and lacks some. The repertoire holds 10,000 to 13,000 clones, with roughly 80% as singletons. Source: CD4+ T cells from blood, taken before the fourth cycle of nivolumab. Receptor source: a human donor with classical Hodgkin lymphoma.

This clone appeared a few times. The CDR3 spells CASSLFNEQFF. CDR3 bases: TGTGCCAGCAGCTTATTCAATGAGCAGTTCTTC. The chain is built from TRBV7-9 and TRBJ2-1; D is unclear. This CDR3 region has 11 residues. Germline lookup yields CDR1 SEHNR and CDR2 FQNEAQ (reference sequence). V was clipped by 2 bases and J by 6 bases, with 2 bases between them.

The J gene is TRBJ1-2, the V gene TRBV19; no definite D call. Germline lookup yields CDR1 LNHDA and CDR2 SQIVND (reference sequence). Trimming left V 4 bases short and J 8 bases short, with 11 bases between. The CDR3 has 12 residues. The CDR3 DNA reads TGTGCCAGTAGTACCGAAACGTGGGGCTACACCTTC. Translating gives CASSTETWGYTF.

The chain is built from TRBV19 and TRBJ1-5, with D maybe TRBD1 (6 bases). The V end was cut by 3 bases, the J end by 1 base, with 16 bases between. The CDR3 is made up of 17 amino acids. The germline V gene encodes CDR1 LNHDA and CDR2 SQIVND (reference sequence). The CDR3 sequence is CASSIGIGRGSNQPQHF. CDR3 sequence (DNA): TGTGCCAGTAGTATTGGTATCGGTAGGGGGAGCAATCAGCCCCAGCATTTT.

V gene TRBV4-2 combines with J gene TRBJ1-5; 9 bases line up with TRBD1. The germline CDR1 and CDR2 sequences are LGHNA and YNFKEQ. CDR3 length: 16 residues. V lost 6 bases, J lost 6 bases, and 12 bases stayed unmatched. The DNA for the CDR3 is TGTGCCAGCAGTTTTACAGGGGGCGCGTCTGCTCAGCCCCAGCATTTT. Its protein product is CASSFTGGASAQPQHF.

The sample holds a few counts of this clone. The chain uses TRBV11-2 and TRBJ2-5, with D possibly being TRBD1 (5 bases). Trimming removed 3 bases at V and 0 bases at J, with 11 bases between. The CDR3 covers 15 residues. Germline CDR1 SGHAT, CDR2 FQNNGV. The CDR3 sequence is CASSFTGSYQETQYF. The CDR3, as DNA: TGTGCCAGCAGCTTCACAGGATCCTACCAAGAGACCCAGTACTTC. Supplemented by reference TRBV11-2 and TRBJ2-5, the full variable domain reads EAGVAQSPRYKIIEKRQSVAFWCNPISGHATLYWYQQILGQGPKLLIQFQNNGVVDDSQLPKDRFSAERLKGVDSTLKIQPAKLEDSAVYLCASSFTGSYQETQYFGPGTRLLVL.

The chain has TRBV7-8 and TRBJ2-5, with a tentative D call TRBD1 (5 bases). Trimming took off 0 bases at V and 5 bases at J, with 7 bases between the two ends. Germline-derived CDR1 and CDR2 are SGHVS and FQNEAQ. The CDR3 sequence is 13 residues long. The CDR3 DNA reads as TGTGCCAGCAGCTTAGCCAGGGCTGAGACCCAGTACTTC. Its translation is CASSLARAETQYF.

V is TRBV6-7 and J is TRBJ1-5, with 8 bases aligning to TRBD1. TRBV6-7 is an ORF; its function is uncertain. V trimming: 2 bases; J trimming: 5 bases; junction bases outside the gene matches: 5. CDR3 length equals 15 residues. CDR3 nucleotides: TGTGCCAGCAGTTACAAGGACAGGGTAGATCAGCCCCAGCATTTT. Its protein is CASSYKDRVDQPQHF.

This rearrangement joins TRBV28 to TRBJ2-2; possible D gene TRBD2, 6 bases. V was shortened by 10 bases and J by 0 bases, with 15 bases between the two germline ends. The germline gives CDR1 MDHEN, CDR2 SYDVKM. This CDR3 is 15 amino acids long. The CDR3 protein is CATPRGSANTGELFF. CDR3 in DNA: TGTGCCACCCCTCGGGGGAGTGCGAACACCGGGGAGCTGTTTTTT. Supplemented by reference TRBV28 and TRBJ2-2, the full variable domain reads DVKVTQSSRYLVKRTGEKVFLECVQDMDHENMFWYRQDPGLGLRLIYFSYDVKMKEKGDIPEGYSVSREKKERFSLILESASTNQTSMYLCATPRGSANTGELFFGEGSRLTVL.